These T cell receptor beta chains were read from a single sample in a study of cytomegalovirus exposure and HLA in healthy donors. This table comes from immunoSEQ multiplex PCR, and its TCRdb copy is limited to in-frame clones, with some not included. The table includes a few hundred thousand clones, approximately 80% detected once. Sequencing used PBMCs. The receptor source for this set is a man aged 30 to 39 in good health and CMV-seronegative. CDR3s include the opening cysteine and the closing phenylalanine or tryptophan. A D gene is named only where the DNA matches it firmly. The listing skips clone size in some rows; elsewhere it reads once, few, many or a size class.

CDR3: CASSVQGANTGELFF
DNA: TGTGCCAGCAGCGTACAGGGTGCGAACACCGGGGAGCTGTTTTTT
size: NA
V: TRBV9
D: NA
J: TRBJ2-2

CDR3: CASSLLSGGAYEQYF
DNA: TGTGCCAGCAGCTTACTTAGCGGGGGGGCTTACGAGCAGTACTTC
size: NA
V: TRBV7-6
D: TRBD2
J: TRBJ2-7

CDR3: CASSQERDPRGTQYF
DNA: TGCGCCAGCAGCCAAGAGAGGGATCCCAGGGGGACCCAGTACTTC
size: NA
V: TRBV4-1
D: NA
J: TRBJ2-5

CDR3: CASSLMAGNTIYF
DNA: TGTGCCAGCAGTTTAATGGCGGGGAACACCATATATTTT
size: few
V: TRBV28
D: NA
J: TRBJ1-3

CDR3: CASSAGPGNTIYF
DNA: TGTGCCAGCAGTGCAGGTCCTGGAAACACCATATATTTT
size: NA
V: TRBV6-5
D: NA
J: TRBJ1-3

CDR3: CASSITGQFEAFF
DNA: TGTGCCAGTAGTATCACTGGACAGTTTGAAGCTTTCTTT
size: NA
V: TRBV19
D: NA
J: TRBJ1-1

CDR3: CATSSMSHNEQFF
DNA: TGTGCCACCAGCAGTATGTCCCACAATGAGCAGTTCTTC
size: NA
V: TRBV15
D: NA
J: TRBJ2-1

CDR3: CSVSLGMNTEAFF
DNA: TGCAGCGTTTCCCTCGGGATGAACACTGAAGCTTTCTTT
size: NA
V: TRBV29-1
D: NA
J: TRBJ1-1

CDR3: CASRPTGSRGYTF
DNA: TGCGCCAGCAGGCCGACAGGGTCAAGGGGCTACACCTTC
size: NA
V: TRBV10-2
D: TRBD1
J: TRBJ1-2

CDR3: CASSYTGAPSPRNEQFF
DNA: TGTGCCAGCAGTTATACAGGGGCGCCGTCTCCGCGGAATGAGCAGTTCTTC
size: NA
V: TRBV28
D: TRBD1
J: TRBJ2-1

CDR3: CASSSGTGMETQYF
DNA: TGTGCCAGCAGTTCTGGGACAGGGATGGAGACCCAGTACTTC
size: NA
V: TRBV27
D: TRBD1
J: TRBJ2-5

CDR3: CASSYSGGASVLTF
DNA: TGTGCCAGCAGTTACTCGGGGGGGGCCAGCGTCCTGACTTTC
size: NA
V: TRBV6-5
D: NA
J: TRBJ2-6

CDR3: CASSFDRSTGELFF
DNA: TGCGCCAGCAGCTTCGATAGGAGCACCGGGGAGCTGTTTTTT
size: NA
V: TRBV5-1
D: NA
J: TRBJ2-2

CDR3: CASSDSPASRPGELFF
DNA: TGTGCCAGCAGCGACTCCCCGGCGTCGCGACCCGGGGAGCTGTTTTTT
size: NA
V: TRBV2
D: NA
J: TRBJ2-2

CDR3: CASSPRLAATLLHF
DNA: TGTGCCAGCAGCCCTAGACTAGCCGCGACCTTATTGCACTTC
size: NA
V: TRBV11-2
D: TRBD2
J: TRBJ2-7

CDR3: CASSFGTGGAGGTYEQYF
DNA: TGTGCCAGCAGCTTCGGGACAGGGGGCGCGGGAGGGACCTACGAGCAGTACTTC
size: NA
V: TRBV11-2
D: TRBD1
J: TRBJ2-7

CDR3: CASSSRGTVNTGELFF
DNA: TGTGCCAGCAGCTCAAGGGGGACAGTGAACACCGGGGAGCTGTTTTTT
size: once
V: TRBV7-2
D: TRBD1
J: TRBJ2-2

CDR3: CASSYRGFTNEKLFF
DNA: TGTGCCAGCAGTTACAGGGGGTTCACTAATGAAAAACTGTTTTTT
size: NA
V: TRBV28
D: TRBD1
J: TRBJ1-4

CDR3: CAGLPGTGGTGELFF
DNA: TGTGCCGGACTCCCGGGGACAGGGGGCACCGGGGAGCTGTTTTTT
size: NA
V: TRBV6-1
D: TRBD1
J: TRBJ2-2

CDR3: CATSRDTGAYEQYF
DNA: TGTGCCACCAGCAGAGATACAGGGGCCTACGAGCAGTACTTC
size: few
V: TRBV15
D: TRBD1
J: TRBJ2-7

CDR3: CASSQDRGEQYF
DNA: TGTGCCAGCAGCCAGGACAGGGGCGAGCAGTACTTC
size: NA
V: TRBV5-4
D: TRBD1
J: TRBJ2-7

CDR3: CASSNRGRNRDTQYF
DNA: TGTGCCAGCAGCAACCGGGGGAGAAACAGGGATACGCAGTATTTT
size: NA
V: TRBV21-1
D: NA
J: TRBJ2-3

CDR3: CASSFDRVVYNSPLHF
DNA: TGTGCCAGCAGCTTCGACAGGGTAGTCTATAATTCACCCCTCCACTTT
size: NA
V: TRBV7-8
D: TRBD1
J: TRBJ1-6

CDR3: CASSLVAGGALTEAFF
DNA: TGTGCCAGCAGTTTAGTGGCAGGGGGCGCATTGACTGAAGCTTTCTTT
size: few
V: TRBV28
D: TRBD1
J: TRBJ1-1

CDR3: CASSQRLQGALHEQYF
DNA: TGTGCCAGCAGCCAACGCCTACAGGGGGCGCTCCACGAGCAGTACTTC
size: once
V: TRBV4-2
D: TRBD1
J: TRBJ2-7

CDR3: CASSPGQVDYEQYF
DNA: TGCGCCAGCAGCCCGGGACAGGTAGACTACGAGCAGTACTTC
size: NA
V: TRBV5-1
D: TRBD1
J: TRBJ2-7

CDR3: CASSLNEVGEQYF
DNA: TGTGCCAGCAGCTTAAATGAAGTCGGGGAGCAGTACTTC
size: NA
V: TRBV13
D: NA
J: TRBJ2-7

CDR3: CASRDLDRDQPQHF
DNA: TGTGCCAGCAGGGACCTGGACAGGGATCAGCCCCAGCATTTT
size: once
V: TRBV2
D: TRBD1
J: TRBJ1-5

CDR3: CASSGSTGRPTEPQHF
DNA: TGTGCCAGCAGTGGGTCGACAGGGCGTCCTACTGAGCCCCAGCATTTT
size: NA
V: TRBV2
D: TRBD1
J: TRBJ1-5

CDR3: CASSYTVNTEAFF
DNA: TGTGCCAGCAGTTACACGGTGAACACTGAAGCTTTCTTT
size: once
V: TRBV6-5
D: NA
J: TRBJ1-1

CDR3: CASSLGWAGGTDTQYF
DNA: TGTGCCAGCAGCTTAGGATGGGCGGGGGGCACAGATACGCAGTATTTT
size: NA
V: TRBV7-8
D: TRBD2
J: TRBJ2-3

CDR3: CASSPPGGYQETQYF
DNA: TGTGCCAGCTCACCACCCGGGGGGTACCAAGAGACCCAGTACTTC
size: NA
V: TRBV18
D: TRBD2
J: TRBJ2-5

CDR3: CAISESDGIEGKLFF
DNA: TGTGCCATCAGTGAATCGGACGGGATCGAAGGAAAACTGTTTTTT
size: NA
V: TRBV10-3
D: NA
J: TRBJ1-4

CDR3: CASSHPIPGTEAFF
DNA: TGTGCCAGCAGCCACCCAATTCCGGGCACTGAAGCTTTCTTT
size: once
V: TRBV7-9
D: NA
J: TRBJ1-1

CDR3: CASGLGQLNTEAFF
DNA: TGTGCCAGCGGGTTGGGGCAGTTGAACACTGAAGCTTTCTTT
size: once
V: TRBV28
D: NA
J: TRBJ1-1

CDR3: CASCGDSNTGELFF
DNA: TGTGCCAGCTGCGGGGACAGTAATACCGGGGAGCTGTTTTTT
size: NA
V: TRBV9
D: NA
J: TRBJ2-2

CDR3: CASSSTTNTEAFF
DNA: TGTGCCAGCAGCTCGACTACGAACACTGAAGCTTTCTTT
size: NA
V: TRBV5-8
D: NA
J: TRBJ1-1

CDR3: CASGSGVRQPQHF
DNA: TGTGCCAGCGGCTCGGGGGTACGGCAGCCCCAGCATTTT
size: NA
V: TRBV19
D: NA
J: TRBJ1-5

CDR3: CASSHRDRGTKNIQYF
DNA: TGTGCCAGCAGCCACCGGGACAGGGGAACCAAAAACATTCAGTACTTC
size: NA
V: TRBV7-2
D: TRBD1
J: TRBJ2-4

CDR3: CASSLGTGTYGYTF
DNA: TGTGCCAGCAGCTTGGGGACAGGGACTTATGGCTACACCTTC
size: NA
V: TRBV7-2
D: TRBD1
J: TRBJ1-2

CDR3: CASSGRDSSEQYF
DNA: TGTGCCAGCAGCGGCCGGGACAGTTCCGAGCAGTACTTC
size: NA
V: TRBV11-2
D: TRBD1
J: TRBJ2-7

CDR3: CASSQDGLAGGRGTDTQYF
DNA: TGCGCCAGCAGCCAAGATGGACTAGCGGGGGGGCGAGGCACAGATACGCAGTATTTT
size: NA
V: TRBV4-3
D: TRBD2
J: TRBJ2-3

CDR3: CASSLQGKQYF
DNA: TGTGCCAGCAGCCTCCAGGGAAAGCAGTACTTC
size: NA
V: TRBV7-9
D: NA
J: TRBJ2-7

CDR3: CASSLWLGTGAVGTQYF
DNA: TGTGCCAGCAGCTTATGGTTGGGGACAGGGGCGGTGGGGACCCAGTACTTC
size: NA
V: TRBV7-6
D: TRBD1
J: TRBJ2-5